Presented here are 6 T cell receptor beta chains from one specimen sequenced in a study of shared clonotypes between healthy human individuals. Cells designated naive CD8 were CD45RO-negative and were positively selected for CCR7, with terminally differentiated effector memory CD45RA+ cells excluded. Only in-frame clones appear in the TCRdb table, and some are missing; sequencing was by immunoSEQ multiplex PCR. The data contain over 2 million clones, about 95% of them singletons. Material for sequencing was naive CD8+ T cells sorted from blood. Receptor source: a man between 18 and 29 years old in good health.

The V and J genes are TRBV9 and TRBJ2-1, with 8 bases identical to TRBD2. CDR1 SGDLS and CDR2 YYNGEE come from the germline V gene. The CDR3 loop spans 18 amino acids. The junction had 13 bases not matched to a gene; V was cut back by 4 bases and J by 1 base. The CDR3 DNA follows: TGTGCCAGCAGCAACCGTCCACTAGCGGTGATTTCCTACAATGAGCAGTTCTTC. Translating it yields CASSNRPLAVISYNEQFF.

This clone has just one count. CDR3 coding DNA: TGTGCCATCAGTGATATGCGGAGCTCCTACGAGCAGTACTTC. As protein: CAISDMRSSYEQYF. The chain recombines TRBV10-3 with TRBJ2-7; D unclear. The V end lost 3 bases, the J end lost 0 bases, and 9 bases lay between the germline ends. Germline CDR1 reads ENHRY; CDR2 reads SYGVKD. The CDR3 sequence is 14 residues long.

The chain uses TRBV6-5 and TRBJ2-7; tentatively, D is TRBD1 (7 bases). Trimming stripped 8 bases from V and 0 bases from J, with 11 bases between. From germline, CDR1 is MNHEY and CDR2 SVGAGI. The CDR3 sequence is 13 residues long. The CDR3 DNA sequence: TGTGCCAGCGCGGGACAGAACTCCTACGAGCAGTACTTC. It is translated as CASAGQNSYEQYF.

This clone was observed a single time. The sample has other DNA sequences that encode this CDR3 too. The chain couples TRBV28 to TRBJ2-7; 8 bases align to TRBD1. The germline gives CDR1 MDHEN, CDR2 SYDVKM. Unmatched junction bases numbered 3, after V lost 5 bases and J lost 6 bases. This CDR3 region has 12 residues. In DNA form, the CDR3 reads TGTGCCAGCAGTCTGGACAGGGCCGAGCAGTACTTC. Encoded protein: CASSLDRAEQYF.

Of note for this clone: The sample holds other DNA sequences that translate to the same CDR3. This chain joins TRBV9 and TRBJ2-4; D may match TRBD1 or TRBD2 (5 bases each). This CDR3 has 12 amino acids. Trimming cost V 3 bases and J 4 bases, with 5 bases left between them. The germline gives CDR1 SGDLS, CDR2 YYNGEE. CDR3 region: CASSGGKNIQYF. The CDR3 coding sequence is TGTGCCAGCAGCGGGGGGAAAAACATTCAGTACTTC.

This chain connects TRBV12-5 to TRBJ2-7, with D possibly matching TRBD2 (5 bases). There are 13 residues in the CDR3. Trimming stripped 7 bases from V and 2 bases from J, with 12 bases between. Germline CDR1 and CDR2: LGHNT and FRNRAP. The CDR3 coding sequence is TGTGCTAGTGCCCCCGGACTGCCCTACGAGCAGTACTTC. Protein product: CASAPGLPYEQYF. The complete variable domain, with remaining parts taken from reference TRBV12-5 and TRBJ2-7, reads DARVTQTPRHKVTEMGQEVTMRCQPILGHNTVFWYRQTMMQGLELLAYFRNRAPLDDSGMPKDRFSAEMPDATLATLKIQPSEPRDSAVYFCASAPGLPYEQYFGPGTRLTVT.